A selection of T cell receptor beta chains follows, all from one sample in a study of cytomegalovirus exposure and HLA in healthy donors. Profiling relied on immunoSEQ multiplex PCR, and the TCRdb table lists in-frame clones only, not all of them. The repertoire includes approximately 70,000 clones, 94% of them detected once, and 3% to 3.5% sits in the top ten. The sequenced sample consisted of PBMCs. The receptors were gathered from a woman between 18 and 29 years old in good health and CMV-seropositive. Each CDR3 is given with its conserved first and last residue. The D gene is left open where the match is weak. Rows give clone size only sometimes, using once, few, many, or a class for an expanded clone.

d_gene	v_gene	j_gene	abundance	CDR3nt	CDR3aa
NA	TRBV6-6	TRBJ2-7	NA	TGTGCCAGCAGTAGACTTAGTGTTGCCTCCTACGAGCAGTACTTC	CASSRLSVASYEQYF
NA	TRBV7-6	TRBJ1-3	NA	TGTGCCAGCAGCTTCCGGGGGTTCGGTGGAAACACCATATATTTT	CASSFRGFGGNTIYF
NA	TRBV7-3	TRBJ1-5	once	TGTGCCAGCGGAGAGCGTAGCAATCAGCCCCAGCATTTT	CASGERSNQPQHF
NA	TRBV25-1	TRBJ1-1	NA	TGTGCCAGCAGCCCTGGACAGTACACTGAAGCTTTCTTT	CASSPGQYTEAFF
TRBD2	TRBV4-1	TRBJ2-5	NA	TGCGCCAGCAGCCTAGAGACTAGCGGGGAGAGGACCCAGTACTTC	CASSLETSGERTQYF
NA	TRBV19	TRBJ1-2	NA	TGTGCCAGTAGTATAGAGGGCTACGGCTATGGCTACACCTTC	CASSIEGYGYGYTF
TRBD2	TRBV11-2	TRBJ2-7	NA	TGTGCCAGCAGCTCCCCGGGGGGGCTCTACGAGCAGTACTTC	CASSSPGGLYEQYF
TRBD1	TRBV7-2	TRBJ2-7	NA	TGTGCCAGCAGCTTAGTCGCGACAGGGATCGAGCAGTACTTC	CASSLVATGIEQYF
NA	TRBV27	TRBJ1-2	NA	TGTGCCAGCAGTTTTTCGGGGTATGGCTATGGCTACACCTTC	CASSFSGYGYGYTF
NA	TRBV6-5	TRBJ1-2	NA	TGTGCCAGCAGCACCGGGACCTCCAGCGGGTATGGCTACACCTTC	CASSTGTSSGYGYTF
TRBD1	TRBV10-2	TRBJ2-7	NA	TGCGCCAGCAGTGGGACAGGGGGCACCTACGAGCAGTACTTC	CASSGTGGTYEQYF
TRBD2	TRBV7-2	TRBJ2-5	NA	TGTGCCAGCAGCTTAGCGCAGGTAGCGGGGAGGCGAGAGACCCAGTACTTC	CASSLAQVAGRRETQYF
TRBD1	TRBV25-1	TRBJ1-1	NA	TGTGCCAGCAGTGACCGGACAGGGGGGAACACTGAAGCTTTCTTT	CASSDRTGGNTEAFF
TRBD2	TRBV7-2	TRBJ2-7	NA	TGTGCCAGCAGCTCGGGGGGAGTCGGGGAGCAGTACTTC	CASSSGGVGEQYF
TRBD1	TRBV5-5	TRBJ1-1	NA	TGTGCCAGCAGCTTAGACAGGGGGTTTGAAGCTTTCTTT	CASSLDRGFEAFF
NA	TRBV21-1	TRBJ2-3	NA	TGTGCCAGCAACCCAACAGTCGACAGGTCAACAGATACGCAGTATTTT	CASNPTVDRSTDTQYF
NA	TRBV29-1	TRBJ1-3	NA	TGCAGCGTAGGGGCCCAAAACACCATATATTTT	CSVGAQNTIYF
TRBD1	TRBV4-3	TRBJ1-1	NA	TGCGCCAGCAGCCAGGCTACAGGGGCAGCTTTCTTT	CASSQATGAAFF
NA	TRBV5-6	TRBJ1-1	NA	TGTGCCAGCAGCCCCAATTTGGGGGCAGGGTCGGTCACTGAAGCTTTCTTT	CASSPNLGAGSVTEAFF
TRBD2	TRBV6-4	TRBJ2-1	NA	TGTGCCACCGGGACTAGTGAGATCAATGAGCAGTTCTTC	CATGTSEINEQFF
TRBD2	TRBV11-3	TRBJ2-1	NA	TGTGCCAGCAGCTTTCAAGGGACTAGCGGCATCTACAATGAGCAGTTCTTC	CASSFQGTSGIYNEQFF
TRBD1	TRBV4-1	TRBJ1-5	once	TGCGCCAGCAGCCAAACAGGGGGCTCGGGTCAGCCCCAGCATTTT	CASSQTGGSGQPQHF